Listed here are 21 T cell receptor beta chains from one sample, sequenced in a study of CD8 T cells in ankylosing spondylitis. In TCRdb, the 5' RACE reads were re-called with MiXCR into one record per CDR3 protein. The sample lists fewer than 250,000 distinct CDR3 sequences; 8% to 11% were seen once. What was sequenced was blood, either unsorted or a sorted T cell fraction (not recorded which). These receptors were obtained from a male donor with ankylosing spondylitis or in good health (not recorded which).

On this clonotype: A read error may explain this, as a much larger clone is one base away. The gene calls are TRBV6-1 and TRBJ2-3; the D is unclear. V gave up 0 bases and J gave up 6 bases, with 7 bases separating them. Germline CDR1 MNHNS, CDR2 SASEGT. The CDR3 has 13 residues. The CDR3 loop reads CASSEAQRDTQYF. Written as DNA, the CDR3 is TGTGCCAGCAGTGAAGCACAAAGGGATACGCAGTATTTT.

This clonotype was picked up many times. The genes are TRBV12-3 or TRBV12-4 and TRBJ1-1; maybe TRBD1 (5 bases). The germline V and J ends were trimmed by 7 bases and 8 bases, with 17 bases remaining between them. CDR3 length: 13 amino acids. This chain's CDR3 is CASTLGGVQEAFF. The DNA of the CDR3 is TGTGCCAGCACCCTGGGGGGGGTCCAAGAAGCTTTCTTT.

On this clonotype: A much larger clone differs from this one at a single base, so this may be a read error. The V and J genes are TRBV6-5 and TRBJ2-3; D is unclear. The CDR3 runs to 14 residues. CDR1 and CDR2 (germline): MNHEY, SVGAGI. V gave up 2 bases and J gave up 2 bases, with 8 bases separating them. The DNA of the CDR3 is TGTGCCAGCAGTTACCGAAGCTCCACAGATACGCAGTATTTT. This sequence encodes CASSYRSSTDTQYF.

This clonotype was found many times. The CDR3 DNA follows: TGTGCCAGCAGCTTAGAGGGGGTAGCGGGAGCCAGCTCCTACAATGAGCAGTTCTTC. Amino acids: CASSLEGVAGASSYNEQFF. The chain joins TRBV11-2 to TRBJ2-1; 9 bases map to TRBD2. The CDR3 has 19 amino acids. With V trimmed by 0 bases and J by 0 bases, 9 bases remained unmatched. CDR1 and CDR2 (germline): SGHAT, FQNNGV. Full variable domain (remainder filled in from reference TRBV11-2 and TRBJ2-1): EAGVAQSPRYKIIEKRQSVAFWCNPISGHATLYWYQQILGQGPKLLIQFQNNGVVDDSQLPKDRFSAERLKGVDSTLKIQPAKLEDSAVYLCASSLEGVAGASSYNEQFFGPGTRLTVL.

This clonotype was observed a few times. V gene TRBV11-3 combines with J gene TRBJ1-1; no clear D gene. V lost 5 bases and J lost 0, with 13 bases in between. The CDR3 length is 15 residues. Germline values: CDR1 SGHNT, CDR2 YENEEA. Here the CDR3 reads CASSRRAGLNTEAFF. CDR3 in DNA: TGTGCCAGCAGCAGAAGGGCCGGACTGAACACTGAAGCTTTCTTT.

The chain recombines TRBV4-1 with TRBJ2-2; 8 bases match TRBD1. In germline, CDR1 is MGHRA, CDR2 YSYEKL. CDR3 size: 15 residues. Trimming at V came to 1 base and at J to 6 bases, leaving 4 bases not matched to a gene. The DNA of the CDR3 is TGCGCCAGCAGCCAAGCGGGACAGGAGCCCGGGGAGCTGTTTTTT. This translates into CASSQAGQEPGELFF.

The rearrangement links TRBV30 to TRBJ1-2; D is undetermined. Per germline, CDR1 GTSNPN and CDR2 SVGIG (reference sequence). V was clipped by 4 bases and J by 0 bases, with 9 bases between them. The CDR3 spans 13 residues. The CDR3 sequence: CAWTGISNYGYTF. CDR3 bases: TGTGCCTGGACTGGGATCTCTAACTATGGCTACACCTTC. Full variable domain (remainder filled in from reference TRBV30 and TRBJ1-2): SQTIHQWPATLVQPVGSPLSLECTVEGTSNPNLYWYRQAAGRGLQLLFYSVGIGQISSEVPQNLSASRPQDRQFILSSKKLLLSDSGFYLCAWTGISNYGYTFGSGTRLTVV.

This clonotype occurred a few times. The chain has TRBV3-1 and TRBJ1-3, with no clear D. Trimming removed 4 bases from V and 0 bases from J, with 1 base in between. Germline values: CDR1 LGHDT, CDR2 YNNKEL (reference sequence). This CDR3 is 12 amino acids long. The CDR3 protein is CASSPSGNTIYF. The CDR3 nucleotides are TGTGCCAGCAGCCCCTCTGGAAACACCATATATTTT.

The gene calls are TRBV4-2 and TRBJ1-1, with 8 bases fitting TRBD1. CDR3 size: 16 residues. The ends lost 0 bases at V and 5 bases at J; junction bases unmatched: 8. Germline CDR1 is LGHNA and CDR2 is YNFKEQ. The CDR3, as DNA: TGTGCCAGCAGCCAAGATCCGGACAGGGTGGAGACTGAAGCTTTCTTT. Protein product: CASSQDPDRVETEAFF.

This clonotype has at least ten counts. This sequence joins TRBV27 and TRBJ2-7; no clear D gene. The CDR3 is 15 amino acids. V was pared by 5 bases and J by 0 bases, with 14 bases between. CDR1 and CDR2 (germline): MNHEY, SMNVEV (reference sequence). CDR3 nucleotides: TGTGCCAGCAGTCCAATTGGGCGGAGCTCCTACGAGCAGTACTTC. Its protein product is CASSPIGRSSYEQYF.

This clonotype was picked up a small number of times. This chain uses TRBV4-2 with TRBJ2-3; TRBD2 might be the D (5 bases). The germline gives CDR1 LGHNA, CDR2 YNFKEQ. Trimming removed 0 bases at V and 0 bases at J, with 10 bases between. This CDR3 is 16 amino acids long. DNA for the CDR3: TGTGCCAGCAGCCAAGAATACGGCGGGAGCACAGATACGCAGTATTTT. As protein: CASSQEYGGSTDTQYF.

This clonotype was counted a few times. An end of the junction differs from the germline gene, which may be a read error. V gene TRBV5-1 combines with J gene TRBJ2-2; D perhaps matches TRBD2 (5 bases). The germline gives CDR1 SGHRS, CDR2 YFSETQ. This CDR3 is built from 13 residues. CDR3 nucleotides: TGCGCCAGCAGAACCGGGGAAACCGGGGAGCTGCTTTTT. Protein product: CASRTGETGELLF.

This clonotype was seen repeatedly, ten times or more. The chain is built from TRBV18 and TRBJ2-2; D not certain. The CDR3 is made up of 13 amino acids. Trimming took 2 bases from V and 6 from J, leaving 7 bases between them. Germline CDR1 KGHSH, CDR2 LQKENI. Here the CDR3 reads CASSPKSAGELFF. DNA for the CDR3: TGTGCCAGCTCACCAAAAAGTGCCGGGGAGCTGTTTTTT.

V gene TRBV24-1 combines with J gene TRBJ2-7; D possibly matches TRBD1 or TRBD2 (7 bases each). This CDR3 contains 16 residues. The germline V gene has CDR1 KGHDR and CDR2 SFDVKD. Trimming removed 3 bases from V and 0 bases from J, with 14 bases in between. This CDR3 is CATSDSGTVSSYEQYF. For the CDR3, the DNA is TGTGCCACCAGTGATAGCGGGACAGTTAGCTCCTACGAGCAGTACTTC.

The rearrangement links TRBV28 to TRBJ2-3, with D uncertain. V gave up 9 bases and J gave up 2 bases, with 24 bases separating them. Germline values: CDR1 MDHEN, CDR2 SYDVKM. CDR3 length: 17 residues. The chain's CDR3 is CASPPSEGWWDTDTQYF. CDR3 coding DNA: TGTGCCAGTCCCCCAAGCGAAGGGTGGTGGGACACAGATACGCAGTATTTT. Full variable domain (missing parts from reference TRBV28 and TRBJ2-3): DVKVTQSSRYLVKRTGEKVFLECVQDMDHENMFWYRQDPGLGLRLIYFSYDVKMKEKGDIPEGYSVSREKKERFSLILESASTNQTSMYLCASPPSEGWWDTDTQYFGPGTRLTVL.

The rearrangement links TRBV30 to TRBJ2-5, with 10 nucleotides matching TRBD1. This CDR3 contains 14 residues. CDR1 and CDR2 from the germline V gene are GTSNPN and SVGIG (reference sequence). V lost 2 bases and J lost 2; bases outside the gene matches: 2. The CDR3 DNA is TGTGCCTGGAGTCCGGACAGGGGGCAAGAGACCCAGTACTTC. This codes for CAWSPDRGQETQYF.

The chain couples TRBV5-6 to TRBJ2-4; 7 bases are a match to TRBD1. The CDR3 length is 16 residues. V lost 6 bases, J lost 3 bases, and 12 bases stayed unmatched. Looked up from germline, CDR1 is SGHDT and CDR2 is YYEEEE. CDR3 sequence (DNA): TGTGCCAGCACCATACGAGGGGGCCGGGGCAAAAACATTCAGTACTTC. As protein: CASTIRGGRGKNIQYF.

This clonotype was observed many times. The chain recombines TRBV20-1 with TRBJ2-3; 11 nucleotides match TRBD2. Looked up from germline, CDR1 is DFQATT and CDR2 is SNEGSKA (reference sequence). The CDR3 covers 17 residues. The trim removed 1 base at V and 2 bases at J, leaving 8 bases unmatched. CDR3 loop: CSARGLAGGPYTDTQYF. The CDR3 DNA sequence: TGCAGTGCTAGAGGGCTAGCGGGAGGTCCTTACACAGATACGCAGTATTTT.

Regarding this clonotype: A junction end diverges from the germline sequence, so it may reflect a read error. This chain joins TRBV20-1 and TRBJ2-1; the match to TRBD2 covers 7 bases. Germline-derived CDR1 and CDR2 are DFQATT and SNEGSKA (reference sequence). CDR3 length: 15 amino acids. DNA for the CDR3: TGCTGTGCTAGGGCGAGCGGGGAAAACTACAATGAGCAGTTCTTC. Its translation is CCARASGENYNEQFF.

This clonotype was seen only once. Because the CDR3 is missing its conserved closing phenylalanine or tryptophan, this is likely a read error. The chain links TRBV5-5 to TRBJ1-2; D possibly corresponds to TRBD1 (5 bases). Germline-derived CDR1 and CDR2 are SGHKS and YYEKEE (reference sequence). Trimming stripped 4 bases from V and 5 bases from J, with 18 bases between. The CDR3 runs 15 residues. In DNA form, the CDR3 reads TGTGCCAGCAGCCTATTGGACCCCGGGGGTTATGGCTACACCCTC. This encodes CASSLLDPGGYGYTL.

This clonotype was seen at least ten times. The rearrangement links TRBV14 to TRBJ2-3; 9 bases align to TRBD2. From germline, CDR1 is SGHDN and CDR2 FVKESK. The V gene end was trimmed by 2 bases and the J gene end by 2 bases; junction bases not matched to a gene: 5. The CDR3 has 16 amino acids. CDR3 region: CASSQYPGLATDTQYF. CDR3 sequence (DNA): TGTGCCAGCAGCCAATATCCGGGACTAGCCACAGATACGCAGTATTTT.